This T cell receptor beta chain came from a study of blood T cell repertoires in COVID-19. Across the whole study: From T cells, B-cell-depleted T cells, or PBMCs came the material, which was cDNA or gDNA.

The germline V gene has CDR1 SGHTA and CDR2 FQGTGA. The trim removed 5 bases at V and 3 bases at J, leaving 7 bases unmatched. This CDR3 is built from 15 residues. TCRdb's copy holds only in-frame clones and misses some; the assay was immunoSEQ multiplex PCR. The sample consists of some 180,000 clones, approximately 85% of them appearing once. Sequenced input: PBMCs or T cells enriched from blood (not recorded which). The clonotype was recovered from a man between 40 and 49 years old who had recovered from COVID-19. The J gene is TRBJ2-1, the V gene TRBV7-3, with 7 positions matching TRBD2. The CDR3 DNA reads as TGTGCCAGCAGCCCCCGGGAGCGGGACTACAATGAGCAGTTCTTC. Translation: CASSPRERDYNEQFF.